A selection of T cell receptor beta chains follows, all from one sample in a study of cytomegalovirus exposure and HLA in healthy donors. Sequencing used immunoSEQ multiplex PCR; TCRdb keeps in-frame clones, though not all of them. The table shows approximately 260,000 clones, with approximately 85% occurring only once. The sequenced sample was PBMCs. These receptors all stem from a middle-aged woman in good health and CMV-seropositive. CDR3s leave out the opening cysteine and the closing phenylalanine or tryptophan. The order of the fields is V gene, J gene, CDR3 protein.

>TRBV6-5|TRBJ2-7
ASSYSGDRSYEQY
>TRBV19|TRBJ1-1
ASSLQGQSTEAF
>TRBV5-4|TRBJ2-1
ASSLGGRREQF
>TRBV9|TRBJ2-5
ASSVGGGVGGQETQY
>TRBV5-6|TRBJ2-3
ASSLGIAAGGPDTQY
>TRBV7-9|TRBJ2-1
ASSPAGGVVRIGEQF
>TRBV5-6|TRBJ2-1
ASSLATGPDEQF
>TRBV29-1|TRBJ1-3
SVAGYGNTIY
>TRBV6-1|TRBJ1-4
ASSFAGLGNEKLF
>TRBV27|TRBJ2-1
ASSSPGQGRNEQF
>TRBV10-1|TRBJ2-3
ASSGQGTDTQY
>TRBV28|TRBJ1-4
ASSFYLGATNEKLF
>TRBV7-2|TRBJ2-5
ASSRTSGSQETQY
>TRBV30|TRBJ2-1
AWSLVLNEQF
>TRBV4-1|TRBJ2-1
ASSHGTLRAWEQF
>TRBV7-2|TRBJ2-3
ASSLTSGSVSGDTQY
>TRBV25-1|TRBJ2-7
ASSGTQGAEYYEQY
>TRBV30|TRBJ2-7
AWSPGQVENYEQY
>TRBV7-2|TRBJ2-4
ASSLGRIPNIQY
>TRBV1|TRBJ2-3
TSSLLAGDGGDTQY
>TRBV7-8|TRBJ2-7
ASSLSGGNYEQY
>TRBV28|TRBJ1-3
ASSSQRTASGNTIY
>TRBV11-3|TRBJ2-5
ASSKEVGETQY
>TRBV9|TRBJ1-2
ASSAWGHRNGYT
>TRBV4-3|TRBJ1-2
ASSSGYYGYT
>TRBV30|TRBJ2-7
AWSPIIYPSSSSYEQY
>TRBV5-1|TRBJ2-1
ASSSRGPSDEQF
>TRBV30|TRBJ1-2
AWSVRSRRYGYT
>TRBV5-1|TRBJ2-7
ASSSTGTEKYEQY
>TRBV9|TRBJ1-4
ASSGGTGGNEKLF
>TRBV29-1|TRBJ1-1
SVGFSGGTEAF
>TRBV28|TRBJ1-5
ASSLPSGGNQPQH
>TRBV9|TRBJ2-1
ASSVDPAGYNEQF
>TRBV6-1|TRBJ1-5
ASSPLGVSNQPQH
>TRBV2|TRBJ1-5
ASRGQGNQPQH
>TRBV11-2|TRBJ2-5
ASSLGLAVETQY
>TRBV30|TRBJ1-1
AWGRGETEAF
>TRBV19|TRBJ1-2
ASSSSGYGYT
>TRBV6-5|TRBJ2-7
ASSLPQGVSYEQY
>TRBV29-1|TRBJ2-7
SVDDNGDEQY
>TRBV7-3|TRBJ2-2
ASSLRGGGTGELF
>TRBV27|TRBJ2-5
ASSTIGEETQY
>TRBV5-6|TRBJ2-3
ASSQDTRTDTQY
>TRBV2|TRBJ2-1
ASTNGLGGYNEQF
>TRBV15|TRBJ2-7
ATSRGRQDSYEQY